This TCR beta chain is drawn from a study of patients and donors after allogeneic stem cell transplantation. This clonotype was counted at least ten times. TCRdb re-called the RT-PCR reads with MiXCR, one entry per CDR3 protein. The sample shows over 5,500 distinct CDR3 sequences, approximately 12% of them seen only once. Germline V gene lookup returns CDR1 DFQATT and CDR2 SNEGSKA (reference sequence). The ends were cut back, 3 bases at V and 0 bases at J, with 20 bases in the middle. CDR3 length: 17 amino acids. The clonotype comes from a human donor who was either an allogeneic HSCT recipient or a stem cell or donor lymphocyte infusion donor (not recorded which). It is not recorded whose cells these are; they may come from a transplant donor. The rearrangement joins TRBV20-1 to TRBJ1-2; D possibly corresponds to TRBD1 (6 bases). The specimen was blood, either unsorted or a sorted T cell fraction (not recorded which). CDR3 nucleotides: TGCAGTGCTAGTCCCTTCAGTATGGGGGGCTCTAACTATGGCTACACCTTC. Translated: CSASPFSMGGSNYGYTF.